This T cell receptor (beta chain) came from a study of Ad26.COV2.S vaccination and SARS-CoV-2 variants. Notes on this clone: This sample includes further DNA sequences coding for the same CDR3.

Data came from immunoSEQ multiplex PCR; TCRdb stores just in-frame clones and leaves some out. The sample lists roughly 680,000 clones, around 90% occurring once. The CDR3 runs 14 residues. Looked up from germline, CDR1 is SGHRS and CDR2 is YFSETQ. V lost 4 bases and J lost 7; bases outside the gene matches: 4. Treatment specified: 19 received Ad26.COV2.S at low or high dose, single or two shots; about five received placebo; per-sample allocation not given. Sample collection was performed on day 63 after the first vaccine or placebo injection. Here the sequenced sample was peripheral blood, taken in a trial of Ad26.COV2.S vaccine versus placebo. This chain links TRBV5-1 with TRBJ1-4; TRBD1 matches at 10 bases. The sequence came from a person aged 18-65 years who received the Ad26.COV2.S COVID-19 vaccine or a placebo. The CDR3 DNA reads TGCGCCAGCAGCACTGGACAGGGGGGTGAAAAACTGTTTTTT. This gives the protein CASSTGQGGEKLFF.